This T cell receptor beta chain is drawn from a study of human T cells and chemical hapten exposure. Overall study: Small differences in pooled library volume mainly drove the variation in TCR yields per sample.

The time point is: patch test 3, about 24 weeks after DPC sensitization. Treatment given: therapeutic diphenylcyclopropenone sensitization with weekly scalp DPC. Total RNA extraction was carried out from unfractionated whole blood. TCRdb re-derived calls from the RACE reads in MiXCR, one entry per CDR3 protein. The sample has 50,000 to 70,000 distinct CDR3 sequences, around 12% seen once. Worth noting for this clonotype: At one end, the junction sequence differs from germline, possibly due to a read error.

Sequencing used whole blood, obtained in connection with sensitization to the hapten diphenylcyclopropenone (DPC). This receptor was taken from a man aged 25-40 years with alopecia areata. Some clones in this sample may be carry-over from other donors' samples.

The chain's CDR3 is CSVEDQLF. The CDR3, as DNA: TGCAGCGTTGAAGATCAACTCTTC. J is TRBJ2-1 and V is TRBV29-1, with D unresolved. CDR1 is SQVTM and CDR2 is ANQGSEA in the germline V gene. The CDR3 is 8 amino acids.